What follows are 9 T cell receptor beta chains derived from one specimen sequenced in a study of T cells after posttransplantation cyclophosphamide (dated by TCRdb to 2015 to 2016). The treatment or condition label corresponds to: high-dose cyclophosphamide on days +3 and +4 as single-agent GVHD prophylaxis. Patients in the PTCy group got busulfan and fludarabine conditioning, a marrow graft from a related or unrelated donor, and cyclophosphamide on days +3 and +4. The library was produced with the immunoSEQ multiplex PCR assay. What TCRdb holds here is the immuneACCESS table cut down to in-frame rearrangements. Part of the clones is not present; checked against another copy, under half of the missing clones reflect an unresolved V gene, and the others are unexplained. The sample data list about 7,000 clones, and 90% to 95% of these were observed just once. The biggest ten clones account for about 12% of the sample.

Sequenced here: PBMCs, sampled about 1,500 days after allogeneic stem cell transplant with posttransplant cyclophosphamide. These TCRs come from a female patient aged 45-65 years who received an allogeneic stem cell transplant from a related donor, was CMV-positive, and had no GVHD. Following transplantation, part of the T cell population may be supplied by the graft donor rather than the patient.

The chain uses TRBV5-4 and TRBJ1-1, with D possibly TRBD1 on 6 matching bases. Germline V CDR1 and CDR2: SGHNT, YYREEE (reference sequence). The CDR3 totals 16 residues. Between the trimmed V and J ends, which lost 4 bases and 1 base, there was a span of 17 bases. The CDR3: CASSLPAGAGNTEAFF. DNA of the CDR3: TGTGCCAGCAGCCTTCCCGCGGGGGCGGGGAACACTGAAGCTTTCTTT. Supplemented by reference TRBV5-4 and TRBJ1-1, the full variable domain reads ETGVTQSPTHLIKTRGQQVTLRCSSQSGHNTVSWYQQALGQGPQFIFQYYREEENGRGNFPPRFSGLQFPNYSSELNVNALELDDSALYLCASSLPAGAGNTEAFFGQGTRLTVV.

The CDR3 sequence is CASSLGGGNQPQHF. The CDR3 region has the DNA TGTGCCAGCAGTTTGGGGGGTGGCAATCAGCCCCAGCATTTT. This chain connects TRBV6-1 to TRBJ1-5; maybe TRBD1 (5 bases). V lost 5 bases to trimming and J lost 2 bases, with 10 bases between them. Germline V gene sequence: CDR1 MNHNS, CDR2 SASEGT. This CDR3 spans 14 amino acids.

The V gene is TRBV6-5, the J gene TRBJ2-1; D might be TRBD2 (5 bases). The CDR3 contains 13 residues. Germline CDR1 is MNHEY and CDR2 is SVGAGI. CDR3 sequence reads: CAVGAGIYNEQFF. The CDR3 nucleotides read TGTGCGGTCGGTGCCGGGATATACAATGAGCAGTTCTTC.

The chain recombines TRBV19 with TRBJ2-2, with D possibly TRBD2 on 5 matching bases. This CDR3 has 15 amino acids. In germline, CDR1 is LNHDA, CDR2 SQIVND (reference sequence). V lost 4 bases and J 3 bases, leaving 12 bases between the germline ends. The CDR3 reads CASSTHVRDTGELFF. CDR3 coding DNA: TGTGCCAGTAGTACCCACGTGAGGGACACCGGGGAGCTGTTTTTT.

The chain employs TRBV5-1 and TRBJ1-1; D is undetermined. Trimming shortened V by 0 bases and J by 4 bases, and 10 bases separated the two germline ends. The CDR3 is made up of 14 amino acids. CDR1 and CDR2 from the germline V gene are SGHRS and YFSETQ. The CDR3 loop reads CASSLGFGVTEAFF. CDR3 in DNA: TGCGCCAGCAGCTTGGGGTTCGGGGTCACTGAAGCTTTCTTT.

V and J are TRBV11-2 and TRBJ1-2; the D is unclear. V was pared by 6 bases and J by 5 bases, with 22 bases between. Per the germline V gene, CDR1 is SGHAT and CDR2 is FQNNGV. This CDR3 is 16 amino acids long. The CDR3: CASRRSGLFGAYGYTF. Here the CDR3 DNA reads TGTGCCAGCAGGCGCTCCGGTCTGTTCGGAGCGTATGGCTACACCTTC.

The chain employs TRBV6-1 and TRBJ1-4; a weak D match, TRBD1 (5 bases). Trimming took 6 bases from V and 8 from J, leaving 19 bases between them. Germline CDR1 and CDR2: MNHNS and SASEGT. The CDR3 consists of 15 residues. CDR3 DNA: TGTGCCAGCAGGGAGTGGAGGGGAGTAGGGGAAAAACTGTTTTTT. It specifies CASREWRGVGEKLFF.

This chain connects TRBV6-5 to TRBJ1-2, with D possibly being TRBD1 (5 bases). Trimming stripped 2 bases from V and 1 base from J, with 8 bases between. Germline lookup yields CDR1 MNHEY and CDR2 SVGAGI. This CDR3 region has 14 residues. CDR3: CASSYGGGNYGYTF. The CDR3 nucleotides read TGTGCCAGCAGTTACGGCGGGGGTAACTATGGCTACACCTTC.

This sequence joins TRBV5-1 and TRBJ1-1; D gene uncertain. This CDR3 contains 15 residues. V shed 2 bases and J shed 0 bases, with 11 bases lying between them. Germline V gives CDR1 SGHRS, CDR2 YFSETQ. CDR3 region: CASSLSAYLNTEAFF. In DNA form, the CDR3 reads TGCGCCAGCAGCTTAAGCGCTTACCTGAACACTGAAGCTTTCTTT. The full variable domain, rest sourced from reference TRBV5-1 and TRBJ1-1, is KAGVTQTPRYLIKTRGQQVTLSCSPISGHRSVSWYQQTPGQGLQFLFEYFSETQRNKGNFPGRFSGRQFSNSRSEMNVSTLELGDSALYLCASSLSAYLNTEAFFGQGTRLTVV.